What follows are 29 T cell receptor beta chains derived from one specimen sequenced in a study of CD8+ T cells in alopecia areata (dated 2018 in TCRdb). What the time point label conveys for this sample: 24 weeks on oral tofacitinib. The treatment or condition label, as the study defines it: oral pan-JAK inhibitor, 5-10 mg twice daily. Receptors were amplified or captured by the immunoSEQ multiplex PCR assay. To provide template for TCR sequencing, every sample had RNA extracted and reverse transcribed into cDNA. TCRdb limited this immuneACCESS table to in-frame rearrangements with V and J called. A share of clones is missing; checked studies link under half to unresolved V genes, and the rest is unexplained. A total of some 200,000 clones appear in this sample, roughly three fifths of them only once. The ten largest clones take up around 12% of the sample. This material consisted of CD8+ T cells sorted from blood, taken at week 24, from a patient treated with tofacitinib. The source is a human donor with alopecia areata.

The chain is built from TRBV27 and TRBJ1-3; D remains unclear. V gave up 3 bases and J gave up 3 bases, with 6 bases separating them. The CDR3 has 13 amino acids. The germline CDR1 and CDR2 sequences are MNHEY and SMNVEV (reference sequence). In DNA form, the CDR3 reads TGTGCCAGCAGTTTGGTCCATGGAAACACCATATATTTT. Its translation is CASSLVHGNTIYF.

This sequence joins TRBV7-6 and TRBJ2-5; 7 bases agree with TRBD1. The CDR3 has 15 residues. The ends lost 3 bases at V and 0 bases at J; junction bases unmatched: 4. Germline V gene data show CDR1 as SGHVS and CDR2 as FNYEAQ. CDR3 nucleotides: TGTGCCAGCAGCTTTGTGGGGACAGACCAAGAGACCCAGTACTTC. Translation: CASSFVGTDQETQYF.

This clone was seen more than once but under ten times. J is TRBJ2-3 and V is TRBV13, with D possibly TRBD2 on 6 matching bases. The CDR3 extends over 14 amino acids. With 3 bases removed from V and 4 bases from J, the gap between germline ends came to 11 bases. Germline V gene lookup returns CDR1 PRHDT and CDR2 FYEKMQ (reference sequence). DNA of the CDR3: TGTGCCAGCAGCTTGACTAGTAACCCAGATACGCAGTATTTT. It translates to CASSLTSNPDTQYF.

V is TRBV2 and J is TRBJ2-2; D perhaps matches TRBD2 (5 bases). The CDR3 has 15 amino acids. Trimming shortened V by 8 bases and J by 0 bases, and 13 bases separated the two germline ends. Germline V gene lookup returns CDR1 SNHLY and CDR2 FYNNEI. This CDR3 is CASGGGNANTGELFF. For the CDR3, the DNA is TGTGCCAGCGGAGGAGGAAACGCGAACACCGGGGAGCTGTTTTTT.

V gene TRBV19 combines with J gene TRBJ1-2; 8 bases map to TRBD1. The CDR3 has 13 amino acids. The ends lost 2 bases at V and 5 bases at J; junction bases unmatched: 1. The germline V gene has CDR1 LNHDA and CDR2 SQIVND (reference sequence). CDR3 coding DNA: TGTGCCAGTAGTATAAGGACAGGGTATGGCTACACCTTC. The encoded protein is CASSIRTGYGYTF. Variable domain in full (rest from reference TRBV19 and TRBJ1-2): DGGITQSPKYLFRKEGQNVTLSCEQNLNHDAMYWYRQDPGQGLRLIYYSQIVNDFQKGDIAEGYSVSREKKESFPLTVTSAQKNPTAFYLCASSIRTGYGYTFGSGTRLTVV.

The chain carries TRBV4-2 and TRBJ2-7; D possibly corresponds to TRBD1 (6 bases). The V gene lost 6 bases and the J gene lost 3 bases, with 9 bases spanning the gap. This CDR3 region has 12 residues. Germline V gene lookup returns CDR1 LGHNA and CDR2 YNFKEQ. In DNA form, the CDR3 reads TGTGCCAGCAGAGGACAGTACTACGAGCAGTACTTC. Encoded protein: CASRGQYYEQYF.

The chain recombines TRBV12-5 with TRBJ2-7; 7 nucleotides align to TRBD1. The junction had 5 bases not matched to a gene; V was cut back by 5 bases and J by 1 base. This CDR3 has 14 amino acids. Germline lookup yields CDR1 LGHNT and CDR2 FRNRAP. As DNA, the CDR3 is TGTGCTAGTGGTATCGGACAGGAATCCTACGAGCAGTACTTC. Protein product: CASGIGQESYEQYF.

V and J are TRBV15 and TRBJ2-1; TRBD2 agrees at 16 bases. This CDR3 has 16 residues. CDR1 and CDR2 from the germline V gene are LNHNV and YYDKDF (reference sequence). J was trimmed by 9 bases and V by 5 bases; bases with no gene match: 7. The chain's CDR3 is CATSVGTSGGAREQFF. CDR3 bases: TGTGCCACCAGCGTCGGGACTAGCGGGGGGGCCCGTGAGCAGTTCTTC.

This clone was observed a few times. The chain combines TRBV19 with TRBJ1-5; 7 nucleotides align to TRBD1. The CDR3 has 15 residues. Germline V gives CDR1 LNHDA, CDR2 SQIVND (reference sequence). V lost 5 bases to trimming and J lost 1 base; unmatched junction nucleotides: 5. The CDR3 region is CASSLGGWSNQPQHF. CDR3 nucleotides: TGTGCCAGTAGTTTAGGGGGCTGGAGCAATCAGCCCCAGCATTTT.

V and J are TRBV2 and TRBJ2-7; 7 nucleotides match TRBD1. J lost 3 bases, V lost 4 bases, and 9 bases had no gene match. Germline CDR1 and CDR2: SNHLY and FYNNEI. CDR3 length: 15 amino acids. For the CDR3, the DNA is TGTGCCAGCAGTGGATCTGGGACAGAGCGCTACGAGCAGTACTTC. Translation gives CASSGSGTERYEQYF. Complete variable domain (other parts from reference TRBV2 and TRBJ2-7): EPEVTQTPSHQVTQMGQEVILRCVPISNHLYFYWYRQILGQKVEFLVSFYNNEISEKSEIFDDQFSVERPDGSNFTLKIRSTKLEDSAMYFCASSGSGTERYEQYFGPGTRLTVT.

This clone was observed a handful of times. This rearrangement joins TRBV29-1 to TRBJ2-2; 10 bases are a match to TRBD1. The CDR3 covers 15 residues. Losses at the gene ends were 6 bases for V and 3 bases for J; bases not matched to a gene: 7. CDR1 is SQVTM and CDR2 is ANQGSEA in the germline V gene. The CDR3 loop is CSVSPGQGYTGELFF. In nucleotides, the CDR3 is TGCAGCGTCTCCCCGGGACAGGGGTACACCGGGGAGCTGTTTTTT.

This clone was seen more than once but under ten times. This rearrangement joins TRBV7-2 to TRBJ2-4; 7 positions match TRBD2. V was pared by 4 bases and J by 13 bases, with 16 bases of the junction left unmatched. This CDR3 region has 15 residues. CDR1 and CDR2 (germline): SGHTA, FQGNSA. In DNA, the CDR3 is TGTGCCAGCAGCTCCAGCGGGGCACCGGCGGGGGAGCAGTACTTC. Translation gives CASSSSGAPAGEQYF.

This clone was counted only a few times. The rearrangement links TRBV7-9 to TRBJ2-7; 7 bases are shared with TRBD1. V lost 2 bases to trimming and J lost 5 bases; unmatched junction nucleotides: 9. Per germline, CDR1 SEHNR and CDR2 FQNEAQ (reference sequence). This CDR3 comprises 15 residues. The CDR3 DNA is TGTGCCAGCAGCTTATCCGAGACAGGGCTCCACGAGCAGTACTTC. Its protein product is CASSLSETGLHEQYF.

The chain employs TRBV5-1 and TRBJ2-4; D call uncertain. Trimming stripped 2 bases from V and 2 bases from J, with 17 bases between. CDR1 is SGHRS, CDR2 YFSETQ, per germline. The CDR3 consists of 17 residues. CDR3 sequence: CASSFYYSHGPKNIQYF. In nucleotides, the CDR3 is TGCGCCAGCAGCTTCTATTACAGCCATGGTCCCAAAAACATTCAGTACTTC.

The chain links TRBV5-6 to TRBJ1-2; D unclear. The V gene's germline CDR1 is SGHDT and CDR2 YYEEEE. The CDR3 is 13 amino acids. Trimming took off 4 bases at V and 11 bases at J, with 18 bases between the two ends. Here the CDR3 reads CASSPTAPSFYTF. The CDR3 DNA is TGTGCCAGCAGCCCTACCGCTCCGAGTTTTTACACCTTC.

The CDR3 DNA reads TGTGCCAGCAGTACCGGGACAGGGGGCAATCAGCCCCAGCATTTT. It translates to CASSTGTGGNQPQHF. This chain joins TRBV25-1 and TRBJ1-5, with 10 nucleotides matching TRBD1. The CDR3 covers 15 residues. CDR1 is MGHDK and CDR2 is SYGVNS in the germline V gene. The junction had 3 bases not matched to a gene; V was cut back by 5 bases and J by 2 bases.

The CDR3 sequence is CASSLTPDRGAFF. CDR3 sequence (DNA): TGTGCCAGCAGTTTGACCCCTGACAGAGGGGCTTTCTTT. This chain joins TRBV27 and TRBJ1-1; TRBD1 might be the D (5 bases). V was pared by 3 bases and J by 11 bases, with 16 bases between. CDR3 size: 13 residues. Germline loops: CDR1 MNHEY, CDR2 SMNVEV (reference sequence).

This chain uses TRBV7-9 with TRBJ2-7; 8 bases are a match to TRBD1. The CDR3 runs to 15 residues. In germline, CDR1 is SEHNR, CDR2 FQNEAQ (reference sequence). With 3 bases clipped from V and 5 bases from J, the junction kept 9 bases outside the gene matches. This CDR3 is CASSFPDRVRHEQYF. The CDR3 DNA follows: TGTGCCAGCAGCTTCCCGGACAGGGTTCGTCACGAGCAGTACTTC.

The gene calls are TRBV5-1 and TRBJ1-5; D gene unclear. There are 15 residues in the CDR3. Germline V lookup: CDR1 SGHRS, CDR2 YFSETQ. V was cut by 2 bases and J by 0 bases, with 9 bases left in between. CDR3 protein: CASSLAGSSNQPQHF. The CDR3 DNA reads as TGCGCCAGCAGCTTAGCTGGGAGTAGCAATCAGCCCCAGCATTTT. Looking up the rest from reference TRBV5-1 and TRBJ1-5 gives the full variable domain: KAGVTQTPRYLIKTRGQQVTLSCSPISGHRSVSWYQQTPGQGLQFLFEYFSETQRNKGNFPGRFSGRQFSNSRSEMNVSTLELGDSALYLCASSLAGSSNQPQHFGDGTRLSIL.

The chain is built from TRBV4-1 and TRBJ2-1; D remains unclear. This CDR3 has 12 residues. Germline V CDR1 and CDR2: MGHRA, YSYEKL. V lost 5 bases and J 7 bases, leaving 9 bases between the germline ends. The CDR3 DNA is TGCGCCAGCAGCGCGCATGGGAATGAGCAGTTCTTC. Its protein product is CASSAHGNEQFF.

The rearrangement links TRBV20-1 to TRBJ1-2; perhaps TRBD1 as D (5 bases). The germline CDR1 and CDR2 sequences are DFQATT and SNEGSKA (reference sequence). Trimming took off 1 base at V and 7 bases at J, with 7 bases between the two ends. This CDR3 spans 11 amino acids. CDR3 nucleotide sequence: TGCAGTGCTAGAGCAGGGTTTGGCTACACCTTC. As protein: CSARAGFGYTF.

The genes are TRBV5-6 and TRBJ1-6, with D perhaps TRBD1 (6 bases). CDR1 SGHDT and CDR2 YYEEEE come from the germline V gene. The CDR3 is 15 residues long. The germline V and J ends were trimmed by 1 base and 6 bases, with 11 bases remaining between them. CDR3 loop: CASSLHQGINSPLHF. The CDR3 bases are TGTGCCAGCAGCTTGCATCAGGGGATTAATTCACCCCTCCACTTT.

The rearrangement uses TRBV5-6 and TRBJ2-7; D not certain. The CDR3 contains 11 residues. Per germline, CDR1 SGHDT and CDR2 YYEEEE. Trimming shortened V by 3 bases and J by 5 bases, and 6 bases separated the two germline ends. The CDR3 DNA follows: TGTGCCAGCAGCTCTCGCCACGAGCAGTACTTC. This encodes CASSSRHEQYF. The full variable domain, completed using reference TRBV5-6 and TRBJ2-7, is DAGVTQSPTHLIKTRGQQVTLRCSPKSGHDTVSWYQQALGQGPQFIFQYYEEEERQRGNFPDRFSGHQFPNYSSELNVNALLLGDSALYLCASSSRHEQYFGPGTRLTVT.

This chain connects TRBV9 to TRBJ1-2; TRBD1 matches 8 bases. Germline CDR1 is SGDLS and CDR2 is YYNGEE. The CDR3 covers 15 residues. V lost 4 bases to trimming and J lost 0 bases; unmatched junction nucleotides: 5. CDR3 loop: CASSPGQGTNYGYTF. The CDR3 coding sequence is TGTGCCAGCAGCCCCGGACAGGGAACTAACTATGGCTACACCTTC.

V is TRBV27 and J is TRBJ1-4, with TRBD1 as a possible D gene (5 bases). This CDR3 has 13 residues. Per the germline V gene, CDR1 is MNHEY and CDR2 is SMNVEV (reference sequence). V lost 6 bases and J 8 bases, leaving 13 bases between the germline ends. CDR3: CASRDRDYEKLFF. The CDR3 bases are TGTGCCAGCAGAGACCGGGACTACGAAAAACTGTTTTTT.

The chain uses TRBV6-4 and TRBJ2-2; tentative D call: TRBD1 (5 bases). Germline V lookup: CDR1 MRHNA, CDR2 SNTAGT. Trimming stripped 2 bases from V and 5 bases from J, with 9 bases between. CDR3 length: 14 amino acids. The CDR3 sequence is CASSDPGLTGELFF. CDR3 DNA: TGTGCCAGCAGTGACCCAGGGTTAACCGGGGAGCTGTTTTTT.

The chain uses TRBV27 and TRBJ2-5; D is ambiguous. Germline assignment: CDR1 MNHEY and CDR2 SMNVEV (reference sequence). The length of the CDR3 is 12 residues. Trimming removed 6 bases from V and 5 bases from J, with 10 bases in between. This CDR3 is CASRTRWETQYF. CDR3 DNA: TGTGCCAGCAGGACCCGTTGGGAGACCCAGTACTTC.

V usage is TRBV27 and J usage is TRBJ1-5; D unclear. The CDR3 extends over 14 amino acids. In germline, CDR1 is MNHEY, CDR2 SMNVEV (reference sequence). V was cut by 5 bases and J by 0 bases, with 8 bases left in between. This CDR3 reads CASSQRSSNQPQHF. As DNA, the CDR3 is TGTGCCAGCAGTCAGCGGAGTAGCAATCAGCCCCAGCATTTT.

This clone turned up a few times. The chain combines TRBV14 with TRBJ2-5, with 10 bases matching TRBD1. Germline CDR1 SGHDN, CDR2 FVKESK. Trimming cost V 2 bases and J 5 bases; bases outside gene matches: 8. This CDR3 contains 16 residues. Here the CDR3 DNA reads TGTGCCAGCAGCCAAAGACAGGGGGCTAGCGGGGAGACCCAGTACTTC. This sequence encodes CASSQRQGASGETQYF.